A single sample is the source of the 17 T cell receptor beta chains below, sequenced in a study of OX40 agonist ivuxolimab in advanced cancers. Profiled with immunoSEQ multiplex PCR; TCRdb holds only in-frame clones, not every one. The sample shows under 55,000 clones, 82% of them seen only once. Specimen: CD4+ or CD8+ T cells sorted from blood, collected in a trial of the OX40 agonist ivuxolimab. Receptor source: an adult with an advanced solid tumor such as melanoma, head and neck, liver or kidney cancer.

This chain connects TRBV18 to TRBJ1-2; D is unclear. The CDR3 has 16 amino acids. CDR1 is KGHSH and CDR2 is LQKENI in the germline V gene. V lost 4 bases and J 0 bases, leaving 15 bases between the germline ends. The CDR3 DNA reads TGTGCCAGCTCACTCGTCTCGGACGCCGCTAACTATGGCTACACCTTC. This codes for CASSLVSDAANYGYTF.

This clone was counted a single time. The chain has TRBV19 and TRBJ2-3, with no clear D. The length of the CDR3 is 14 residues. V lost 3 bases to trimming and J lost 2 bases, with 9 bases between them. CDR1 and CDR2 from the germline V gene are LNHDA and SQIVND (reference sequence). The CDR3 DNA sequence: TGTGCCAGTAGTATTACCCTTACCACAGATACGCAGTATTTT. Amino acids: CASSITLTTDTQYF.

The chain joins TRBV30 to TRBJ1-2; D is possibly TRBD1 (5 bases). V lost 2 bases and J 4 bases, leaving 14 bases between the germline ends. CDR1 and CDR2 from the germline V gene are GTSNPN and SVGIG (reference sequence). The CDR3 covers 14 residues. The CDR3 sequence: CAWSYRQRTYGYTF. The CDR3 DNA follows: TGTGCCTGGAGTTATAGACAGCGGACCTATGGCTACACCTTC.

The chain employs TRBV19 and TRBJ2-5; D is perhaps TRBD2 (5 bases). The CDR3 spans 13 residues. V shed 9 bases and J shed 4 bases, with 15 bases lying between them. Germline values: CDR1 LNHDA, CDR2 SQIVND (reference sequence). For the CDR3, the DNA is TGTGCCAGCACCCCGGGAACAGCAGAGACCCAGTACTTC. This gives the protein CASTPGTAETQYF.

The CDR3 coding sequence is TGTGCCAGCAGGGGGGTCTCGGACCCCTCTGGAAACACCATATATTTT. Protein product: CASRGVSDPSGNTIYF. The chain uses TRBV6-6 and TRBJ1-3; a weak D match, TRBD1 (5 bases). The V end was cut by 6 bases, the J end by 0 bases, with 15 bases between. The CDR3 is 16 residues long. From germline, CDR1 is MNHNY and CDR2 SVGAGI (reference sequence).

The gene calls are TRBV6-5 and TRBJ2-5; 10 positions agree with TRBD1. Germline lookup yields CDR1 MNHEY and CDR2 SVGAGI. V dropped 7 bases and J dropped 4; count of bases not matched to a gene: 6. This CDR3 contains 14 residues. CDR3 sequence: CASKLTGGVETQYF. CDR3 DNA sequence: TGTGCCAGCAAGCTGACAGGGGGCGTAGAGACCCAGTACTTC.

This clone was observed a single time. This chain uses TRBV14 with TRBJ1-5; 7 bases are shared with TRBD1. CDR1 SGHDN and CDR2 FVKESK come from the germline V gene. V lost 3 bases, J lost 4 bases, and 3 bases stayed unmatched. The length of the CDR3 is 14 residues. CDR3 amino acids: CASSQTGRNQPQHF. CDR3 DNA: TGTGCCAGCAGCCAGACAGGGAGAAATCAGCCCCAGCATTTT.

For this clone: The junction shows a germline mismatch at one end, possibly a read error. The V call is TRBV5-1, the J call TRBJ2-3; D is perhaps TRBD1 or TRBD2 (6 bases each). Germline CDR1 reads SGHRS; CDR2 reads YFSETQ. This CDR3 has 12 amino acids. Written as DNA, the CDR3 is TGCGCCAGCAGCTTGGCCGGGGGCCGGTTCTCTTTT. It is translated as CASSLAGGRFSF.

The chain uses TRBV28 and TRBJ1-1; perhaps TRBD1 as D (6 bases). The V and J ends lost 5 bases and 3 bases respectively, with 13 bases between them. Germline CDR1 reads MDHEN; CDR2 reads SYDVKM. The CDR3 runs 14 residues. This CDR3 is CASSRGARDTEAFF. CDR3 sequence (DNA): TGTGCCAGCAGTCGGGGGGCGCGGGACACTGAAGCTTTCTTT.

The chain has TRBV5-1 and TRBJ1-6, with 9 bases matching TRBD1. Looked up from germline, CDR1 is SGHRS and CDR2 is YFSETQ. This CDR3 comprises 16 residues. V was clipped by 4 bases and J by 6 bases; unmatched bases: 8. The CDR3 sequence is CASSLRTGGVNSPLHF. CDR3 in DNA: TGCGCCAGCAGCCTCCGAACAGGGGGCGTTAATTCACCCCTCCACTTT.

The V and J genes are TRBV29-1 and TRBJ2-3, with D possibly matching TRBD1 (5 bases). CDR3 size: 12 residues. CDR1 SQVTM and CDR2 ANQGSEA come from the germline V gene. V was shortened by 4 bases and J by 0 bases, with 5 bases between the two germline ends. In DNA, the CDR3 is TGCAGCGTTGGGACAAGCACAGATACGCAGTATTTT. It yields the protein CSVGTSTDTQYF.

This chain uses TRBV5-6 with TRBJ1-2; D not resolved. Trimming stripped 0 bases from V and 4 bases from J, with 10 bases between. The CDR3 extends over 14 amino acids. Germline V CDR1 and CDR2: SGHDT, YYEEEE. CDR3 DNA: TGTGCCAGCAGCTTGGGACGGATTAGCTATGGCTACACCTTC. Protein: CASSLGRISYGYTF.

For the CDR3, the DNA is TGTGCCAGCAAGTCCACAGGGAATCAGCCCCAGCATTTT. Its translation: CASKSTGNQPQHF. The V call is TRBV6-5, the J call TRBJ1-5, with TRBD1 as a possible D gene (6 bases). In germline, CDR1 is MNHEY, CDR2 SVGAGI. V was cut by 7 bases and J by 4 bases, with 11 bases left in between. This CDR3 has 13 amino acids.

The gene calls are TRBV2 and TRBJ2-5, with 8 bases aligning to TRBD2. V gave up 6 bases and J gave up 0 bases; unmatched junction bases: 6. This CDR3 comprises 15 residues. The germline V gene has CDR1 SNHLY and CDR2 FYNNEI. The CDR3 reads CASRRGGRYQETQYF. As DNA, the CDR3 is TGTGCCAGCAGGAGGGGCGGGAGGTACCAAGAGACCCAGTACTTC.

V is TRBV15 and J is TRBJ1-2, with D possibly being TRBD1 (5 bases). Germline V gene lookup returns CDR1 LNHNV and CDR2 YYDKDF (reference sequence). Trimming left V 1 base short and J 3 bases short, with 9 bases between. This CDR3 has 14 residues. Written as DNA, the CDR3 is TGTGCCACCAGCAGAGTAGGGGTGGACTATGGCTACACCTTC. Its protein product is CATSRVGVDYGYTF. The full variable domain, in which reference TRBV15 and TRBJ1-2 provide the parts outside the CDR3, is DAMVIQNPRYQVTQFGKPVTLSCSQTLNHNVMYWYQQKSSQAPKLLFHYYDKDFNNEADTPDNFQSRRPNTSFCFLDIRSPGLGDTAMYLCATSRVGVDYGYTFGSGTRLTVV.

The J gene is TRBJ2-7, the V gene TRBV18; D possibly corresponds to TRBD2 (6 bases). V lost 2 bases to trimming and J lost 0 bases, with 8 bases between them. The V gene's germline CDR1 is KGHSH and CDR2 LQKENI. The CDR3 covers 14 residues. The chain's CDR3 is CASSPSRGSYEQYF. The CDR3 DNA follows: TGTGCCAGCTCACCATCGCGGGGCTCCTACGAGCAGTACTTC.

This rearrangement joins TRBV28 to TRBJ2-7; D remains ambiguous. Per germline, CDR1 MDHEN and CDR2 SYDVKM. Between the trimmed V and J ends, which lost 7 bases and 4 bases, there was a span of 17 bases. The CDR3 loop spans 14 amino acids. CDR3 residues: CASTAGNRKYEQYF. The CDR3 nucleotides are TGTGCCAGCACCGCCGGCAACCGCAAATACGAGCAGTACTTC.